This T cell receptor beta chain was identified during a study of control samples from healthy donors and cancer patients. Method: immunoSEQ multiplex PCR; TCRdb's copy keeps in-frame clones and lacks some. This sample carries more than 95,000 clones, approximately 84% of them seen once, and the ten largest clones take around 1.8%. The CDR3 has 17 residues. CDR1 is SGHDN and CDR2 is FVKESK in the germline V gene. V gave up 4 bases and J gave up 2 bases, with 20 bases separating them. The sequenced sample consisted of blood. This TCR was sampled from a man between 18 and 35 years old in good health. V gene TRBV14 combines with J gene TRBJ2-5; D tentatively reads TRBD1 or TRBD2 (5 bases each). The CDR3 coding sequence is TGTGCCAGCAGCCTACTAACGAGTGGGGACGTTCAAGAGACCCAGTACTTC. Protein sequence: CASSLLTSGDVQETQYF.